Each of the 4 T cell receptor beta chains below was sequenced from the same sample in a study of CD8 T cells in Susac syndrome. With random hexamers, reverse transcription was performed on about 0.5 to 1 ug of RNA. In TCRdb, the immunoSEQ multiplex PCR reads were re-called with MiXCR into one record per CDR3 protein. The sample has 160,000 or so distinct CDR3 sequences, 95% seen once. Sequenced input: CD4+ T cells from PBMCs. The receptors stem from a human donor with Susac syndrome.

As for this clonotype: An end of the junction does not agree with germline; a read error may underlie this. The chain is built from TRBV7-9 and TRBJ2-2, with unresolved D. The CDR3 contains 18 residues. CDR1 is SEHNR, CDR2 FQNEAQ, per germline (reference sequence). DNA of the CDR3: TGTGCCAGCAGCTTAATGATCAACGCCCTGGCGAAGACCGGGGAGCTGTTTTTT. Translating gives CASSLMINALAKTGELFF.

This chain joins TRBV2 and TRBJ2-7, with 7 bases fitting TRBD1. Germline V gene lookup returns CDR1 SNHLY and CDR2 FYNNEI. Trimming cost V 6 bases and J 3 bases; bases outside gene matches: 5. CDR3 length: 13 residues. The CDR3 coding sequence is TGTGCCAGCAGGGGGGACAGCCGCTACGAGCAGTACTTC. It is translated as CASRGDSRYEQYF.

The gene calls are TRBV18 and TRBJ1-1, with D unclear. The germline V gene encodes CDR1 KGHSH and CDR2 LQKENI. The CDR3 is made up of 14 amino acids. V lost 1 base, J lost 4 bases, and 10 bases lay in between. Here the CDR3 reads CASSPLEGSTEAFF. The CDR3 DNA follows: TGTGCCAGCTCACCACTTGAGGGTAGCACTGAAGCTTTCTTT.

This clonotype occurred once. The rearrangement joins TRBV20-1 to TRBJ1-6; 7 bases match TRBD1. The CDR3 is 14 residues long. Per germline, CDR1 DFQATT and CDR2 SNEGSKA (reference sequence). Trimming cost V 2 bases and J 6 bases; bases outside gene matches: 4. The CDR3 DNA reads as TGCAGTGCTAGACTGGACAGGCTTAATTCACCCCTCCACTTT. Its protein is CSARLDRLNSPLHF.